Shown below are 13 T cell receptor beta chains from a single sample sequenced in a study of siplizumab effects on memory and regulatory T cells. Data came from immunoSEQ multiplex PCR; TCRdb stores just in-frame clones and leaves some out. The table records about 50,000 clones, roughly 92% of them present only once. Material for sequencing was CD8+ T cells sorted from blood. All receptors derive from a human donor in good health.

The V gene is TRBV5-5, the J gene TRBJ2-7; D gene uncertain. The CDR3 extends over 14 amino acids. V lost 2 bases and J lost 3, with 12 bases in between. Germline values: CDR1 SGHKS, CDR2 YYEKEE (reference sequence). The CDR3 loop is CASSFDRPGYEQYF. Here the CDR3 DNA reads TGTGCCAGCAGCTTCGACCGGCCCGGCTACGAGCAGTACTTC.

J is TRBJ2-7 and V is TRBV11-2, with D possibly TRBD1 on 6 matching bases. The germline V and J ends were trimmed by 9 bases and 3 bases, with 18 bases remaining between them. The germline CDR1 and CDR2 sequences are SGHAT and FQNNGV. The CDR3 covers 14 residues. The CDR3 DNA follows: TGTGCCAGTGATAAAGGGGGAAGGGTCTACGAGCAGTACTTC. It specifies CASDKGGRVYEQYF.

The genes are TRBV5-6 and TRBJ2-1; 9 nucleotides match TRBD2. V dropped 5 bases and J dropped 6; count of bases not matched to a gene: 12. CDR1 is SGHDT, CDR2 YYEEEE, per germline. The CDR3 covers 16 residues. CDR3 nucleotide sequence: TGTGCCAGCAGTCTTGACGGCGGGAGGGTCGGCAATGAGCAGTTCTTC. Protein: CASSLDGGRVGNEQFF.

This clone was counted a single time. J is TRBJ2-1 and V is TRBV30; D is unclear. Germline loops: CDR1 GTSNPN, CDR2 SVGIG (reference sequence). The CDR3 is 12 residues long. V was clipped by 1 base and J by 5 bases, with 6 bases between them. The CDR3 DNA is TGTGCCTGGAGTGGAGAGCACAATGAGCAGTTCTTC. This translates into CAWSGEHNEQFF.

This chain joins TRBV27 and TRBJ2-7; 7 bases fit TRBD2. Germline V gene data show CDR1 as MNHEY and CDR2 as SMNVEV (reference sequence). The CDR3 spans 15 residues. After removal of 11 bases from V and 5 bases from J, the junction contained 18 bases not matched to a gene. The CDR3 region has the DNA TGTGCCTCTCGCACCCTTCTCACTAGCGTCGACGAGCAGTACTTC. Its protein is CASRTLLTSVDEQYF.

The chain uses TRBV2 and TRBJ2-1; D unclear. The V and J ends lost 5 bases and 5 bases respectively, with 7 bases between them. CDR3 length equals 12 residues. The germline V gene encodes CDR1 SNHLY and CDR2 FYNNEI. CDR3 residues: CASSIRDNEQFF. The CDR3 DNA sequence: TGTGCCAGCAGTATTCGAGACAATGAGCAGTTCTTC.

The count of this clone is one. This chain joins TRBV2 and TRBJ2-7, with 9 bases lining up with TRBD1. Germline V gene lookup returns CDR1 SNHLY and CDR2 FYNNEI. The V gene end was trimmed by 6 bases and the J gene end by 1 base; junction bases not matched to a gene: 4. The CDR3 sequence is 14 residues long. CDR3 sequence: CASRAGTGSYEQYF. CDR3 coding DNA: TGTGCCAGCAGAGCCGGGACAGGGTCCTACGAGCAGTACTTC.

This chain links TRBV29-1 with TRBJ2-1, with TRBD2 identical over 7 bases. Per germline, CDR1 SQVTM and CDR2 ANQGSEA. Trimming at V came to 0 bases and at J to 6 bases, leaving 11 bases not matched to a gene. CDR3 length: 16 residues. CDR3 residues: CSVEDGGGSTVNEQFF. DNA of the CDR3: TGCAGCGTTGAAGATGGCGGCGGGAGCACAGTCAATGAGCAGTTCTTC.

The chain uses TRBV7-9 and TRBJ1-2, with 8 bases lining up with TRBD1. This CDR3 has 14 amino acids. The V and J ends lost 3 bases and 7 bases, in that order; junction bases with no gene match: 7. Germline assignment: CDR1 SEHNR and CDR2 FQNEAQ (reference sequence). CDR3 coding DNA: TGTGCCAGCAGCTTTATGGACAGGGCCCGTGGCTACACCTTC. Translating it yields CASSFMDRARGYTF. Filled out from reference TRBV7-9 and TRBJ1-2, the complete variable domain reads DTGVSQNPRHKITKRGQNVTFRCDPISEHNRLYWYRQTLGQGPEFLTYFQNEAQLEKSRLLSDRFSAERPKGSFSTLEIQRTEQGDSAMYLCASSFMDRARGYTFGSGTRLTVV.

This chain uses TRBV5-4 with TRBJ2-7; a weak D match, TRBD1 (5 bases). This CDR3 comprises 13 residues. The ends were cut back, 2 bases at V and 4 bases at J, with 10 bases in the middle. Germline CDR1 SGHNT, CDR2 YYREEE (reference sequence). CDR3 protein: CASSFQQAYEQYF. The DNA for the CDR3 is TGTGCCAGCAGCTTTCAACAGGCTTACGAGCAGTACTTC.

The V call is TRBV10-3, the J call TRBJ2-5; D possibly matches TRBD1 or TRBD2 (5 bases each). Trimming stripped 4 bases from V and 5 bases from J, with 14 bases between. This CDR3 contains 14 residues. Germline values: CDR1 ENHRY, CDR2 SYGVKD. The CDR3 here is CAISGMGVRETQYF. DNA for the CDR3: TGTGCCATCAGTGGAATGGGGGTAAGGGAGACCCAGTACTTC.

The chain employs TRBV19 and TRBJ2-2; D uncertain. From germline, CDR1 is LNHDA and CDR2 SQIVND (reference sequence). The CDR3 extends over 14 amino acids. V dropped 8 bases and J dropped 1 base, with 11 bases sitting between them. In nucleotides, the CDR3 is TGTGCCAGTCACGCTTACGTGAACACCGGGGAGCTGTTTTTT. Encoded protein: CASHAYVNTGELFF.

This rearrangement joins TRBV6-6 to TRBJ2-7; D is undetermined. Germline-derived CDR1 and CDR2 are MNHNY and SVGAGI (reference sequence). The germline V and J ends were trimmed by 5 bases and 3 bases, with 5 bases remaining between them. This CDR3 comprises 11 residues. The CDR3 coding sequence is TGTGCCAGCAGTGGCCACTACGAGCAGTACTTC. Translation: CASSGHYEQYF.